Presented here are 14 T cell receptor beta chains from one specimen sequenced in a study of metastatic and nonmetastatic thyroid tumors. Each patient came to thyroid surgery without any prior treatment (of any kind). TCRdb used MiXCR to call clones anew from the PCR reads. In the table there are fewer than 40,000 clones, about 15% of which are singletons. Material for sequencing was blood. These receptor sequences come from a male donor with papillary thyroid cancer or a benign thyroid nodule (not recorded which). Some clones in this sample may be carry-over from other donors' samples.

This clone was recorded many times. This sequence joins TRBV24-1 and TRBJ2-5; D is possibly TRBD1 or TRBD2 (5 bases each). V was trimmed by 5 bases and J by 0 bases, leaving 6 bases between them. CDR1 KGHDR and CDR2 SFDVKD come from the germline V gene. The CDR3 runs to 13 residues. This chain's CDR3 is CATSGGDQETQYF. As DNA, the CDR3 is TGTGCCACCAGTGGAGGGGACCAAGAGACCCAGTACTTC.

A word on this clone: This may arise from a read error, as a much more abundant clone is one base away. The chain joins TRBV3-1 to TRBJ2-5, with unresolved D. The CDR3 totals 15 residues. CDR1 and CDR2 from the germline V gene are LGHDT and YNNKEL (reference sequence). The CDR3 region has the DNA TGTGCCAGCAGCCAGGGTGGGTATCGGAGAGAGACCCAGCACTTC. Translated: CASSQGGYRRETQHF.

This rearrangement joins TRBV6-2 or TRBV6-3 to TRBJ2-7; 11 bases match TRBD2. The CDR3 is made up of 13 amino acids. Germline values: CDR1 MNHEY, CDR2 SVGEGT. Germline trimming cut 5 bases from V and 10 bases from J; bases unmatched to any gene: 7. CDR3 DNA sequence: TGTGCCAGCAGTGTACTAGCGGGAGCCGATCAGTACTTC. Translated: CASSVLAGADQYF.

At least ten counts were recorded for this clone. V and J are TRBV29-1 and TRBJ2-7; tentative D call: TRBD2 (6 bases). Germline loops: CDR1 SQVTM, CDR2 ANQGSEA. Trimming removed 5 bases from V and 4 bases from J, with 15 bases in between. The CDR3 is 13 residues long. The CDR3 reads CSVSVGGKYEQYF. The CDR3, as DNA: TGCAGCGTTTCCGTCGGCGGGAAATACGAGCAGTACTTC.

Many counts were recorded for this clone. V usage is TRBV7-2 and J usage is TRBJ2-3; 9 bases align to TRBD2. V lost 5 bases, J lost 3 bases, and 15 bases stayed unmatched. This CDR3 is built from 18 residues. In germline, CDR1 is SGHTA, CDR2 FQGNSA. The CDR3 nucleotides read TGTGCCAGCAGCAGAGAACCCGTCATAGCGGGAGCGACAGATACGCAGTATTTT. Translating it yields CASSREPVIAGATDTQYF.

This rearrangement joins TRBV20-1 to TRBJ2-3; D is perhaps TRBD2 (5 bases). Germline V gene lookup returns CDR1 DFQATT and CDR2 SNEGSKA (reference sequence). This CDR3 region has 14 residues. V lost 5 bases and J lost 2, with 14 bases in between. CDR3 in amino acids: CSAPVLVNTDTQYF. CDR3 DNA sequence: TGCAGTGCTCCCGTACTAGTGAACACAGATACGCAGTATTTT.

This clone was detected ten times or more. This chain connects TRBV7-8 to TRBJ2-7; D remains unclear. CDR1 and CDR2 (germline): SGHVS, FQNEAQ. V was shortened by 5 bases and J by 2 bases, with 10 bases between the two germline ends. This CDR3 contains 13 residues. In DNA, the CDR3 is TGTGCCAGCAGCCCCGGAGAAGCCTACGAGCAGTACTTC. Encoded protein: CASSPGEAYEQYF.

This clone appeared many times. The chain couples TRBV10-2 to TRBJ2-7; TRBD2 matches 12 bases. Germline loops: CDR1 WSHSY, CDR2 SAAADI. The CDR3 is 16 amino acids. The junction had 4 bases not matched to a gene; V was cut back by 0 bases and J by 4 bases. CDR3 amino acids: CASSESGLAGLYEQYF. In DNA, the CDR3 is TGCGCCAGCAGTGAGTCGGGACTAGCGGGTTTGTACGAGCAGTACTTC.

V gene TRBV10-3 combines with J gene TRBJ1-1; no reliable D call. Per germline, CDR1 ENHRY and CDR2 SYGVKD. The length of the CDR3 is 14 residues. V shed 3 bases and J shed 0 bases, with 8 bases lying between them. This chain's CDR3 is CAISDVRMNTEAFF. CDR3 bases: TGTGCCATCAGTGACGTACGGATGAACACTGAAGCTTTCTTT.

The CDR3 loop reads CSARPWRAYNEQFF. The CDR3 nucleotides read TGCAGTGCTAGACCGTGGCGGGCCTACAATGAGCAGTTCTTC. The chain uses TRBV20-1 and TRBJ2-1; tentatively, D is TRBD2 (5 bases). Germline-derived CDR1 and CDR2 are DFQATT and SNEGSKA (reference sequence). The CDR3 length is 14 residues. The V end was cut by 2 bases, the J end by 2 bases, with 10 bases between.

Many counts were recorded for this clone. The chain uses TRBV19 and TRBJ2-3; TRBD2 matches at 10 bases. Germline CDR1 reads LNHDA; CDR2 reads SQIVND (reference sequence). V shed 8 bases, J shed 5 bases, and the junction held 13 bases outside the gene matches. The CDR3 is made up of 16 amino acids. CDR3 sequence: CASRPGLAGAVDTQYF. CDR3 DNA sequence: TGTGCCAGTCGCCCGGGGCTAGCGGGAGCAGTAGATACGCAGTATTTT.

This clone was detected many times. This chain connects TRBV28 to TRBJ1-5, with D possibly matching TRBD1 (5 bases). CDR3 length equals 14 residues. V was clipped by 6 bases and J by 5 bases, with 14 bases between them. Per the germline V gene, CDR1 is MDHEN and CDR2 is SYDVKM. Here the CDR3 DNA reads TGTGCCAGCAGATACGACAGAGACCATCAGCCCCAGCATTTT. Amino acid sequence: CASRYDRDHQPQHF.

The gene calls are TRBV2 and TRBJ2-7; TRBD2 matches at 9 bases. The germline gives CDR1 SNHLY, CDR2 FYNNEI. There are 13 residues in the CDR3. V lost 6 bases and J lost 6; bases outside the gene matches: 6. CDR3 DNA: TGTGCCAGCAGGTCGCTAGCGGGGACCGAGCAGTACTTC. Translating it yields CASRSLAGTEQYF.

In its sample, this clone was seen many times. The rearrangement uses TRBV5-1 and TRBJ2-5, with D uncertain. CDR1 and CDR2 from the germline V gene are SGHRS and YFSETQ. The CDR3 spans 15 residues. Trimming left V 4 bases short and J 1 base short, with 14 bases between. The CDR3 DNA sequence: TGCGCCAGCAGCCCCCAGGCTAGACTCCAAGAGACCCAGTACTTC. The encoded protein is CASSPQARLQETQYF. Together with reference TRBV5-1 and TRBJ2-5, the CDR3 gives the full variable domain: KAGVTQTPRYLIKTRGQQVTLSCSPISGHRSVSWYQQTPGQGLQFLFEYFSETQRNKGNFPGRFSGRQFSNSRSEMNVSTLELGDSALYLCASSPQARLQETQYFGPGTRLLVL.